One sample yielded the 23 T cell receptor beta chains listed below, sequenced in a study of cytomegalovirus exposure and HLA in healthy donors. The PCR had 60 Vbeta and 13 Jbeta primers. Sequencing used immunoSEQ multiplex PCR; TCRdb keeps in-frame clones, though not all of them. The repertoire holds 150,000 to 250,000 clones, with approximately 85% as singletons. What was sequenced was PBMCs. The source is a girl aged 5-17 years in good health and CMV-seropositive.

The V call is TRBV5-6, the J call TRBJ1-2, with D uncertain. The germline gives CDR1 SGHDT, CDR2 YYEEEE. Trimming removed 1 base at V and 8 bases at J, with 15 bases between. The CDR3 consists of 14 residues. CDR3 sequence (DNA): TGTGCCAGCAGCTTGCTGAACCCGGGTTCAGGCTACACCTTC. Amino acid sequence: CASSLLNPGSGYTF.

The V and J genes are TRBV30 and TRBJ2-1, with 7 nucleotides matching TRBD2. Germline V CDR1 and CDR2: GTSNPN, SVGIG (reference sequence). The V gene end was trimmed by 3 bases and the J gene end by 9 bases; junction bases not matched to a gene: 20. This CDR3 has 17 residues. CDR3 in DNA: TGTGCCTGGAGGCAAACCCGGACTAGTTTGGGCCCCGGTGAGCAGTTCTTC. Amino acid sequence: CAWRQTRTSLGPGEQFF.

V and J are TRBV7-2 and TRBJ1-1; the D gene is possibly TRBD1 (5 bases). CDR3 length equals 15 residues. Trimming left V 1 base short and J 4 bases short, with 13 bases between. The germline V gene has CDR1 SGHTA and CDR2 FQGNSA. CDR3 nucleotide sequence: TGTGCCAGCAGCTTAGAGGCGGGGGTAGGCACTGAAGCTTTCTTT. This gives the protein CASSLEAGVGTEAFF.

V usage is TRBV29-1 and J usage is TRBJ2-1; 10 bases agree with TRBD2. The CDR3 runs to 14 residues. The J segment lost 0 bases and the V segment lost 6 bases, leaving 2 bases of the junction unmatched. CDR1 and CDR2 from the germline V gene are SQVTM and ANQGSEA. Here the CDR3 reads CSVAGGSSYNEQFF. CDR3 sequence (DNA): TGCAGCGTAGCGGGGGGGAGCTCCTACAATGAGCAGTTCTTC.

This clone was observed a handful of times. J is TRBJ1-1 and V is TRBV4-3; no clear D. V was clipped by 4 bases and J by 5 bases, with 17 bases between them. CDR3 length equals 15 residues. Germline loops: CDR1 LGHNA, CDR2 YSLEER. CDR3: CASSLLGAGRTEAFF. CDR3 coding DNA: TGCGCCAGCAGCCTCCTGGGAGCAGGTCGGACTGAAGCTTTCTTT.

The chain links TRBV6-5 to TRBJ2-1, with 10 bases that match TRBD2. The CDR3 sequence is 14 residues long. Germline CDR1 reads MNHEY; CDR2 reads SVGAGI. V was clipped by 6 bases and J by 9 bases; unmatched bases: 8. CDR3 in amino acids: CASRLSGGAIEQFF. The CDR3 nucleotides read TGTGCCAGCAGATTAAGCGGGGGGGCCATTGAGCAGTTCTTC.

J is TRBJ1-5 and V is TRBV7-2; the D gene is possibly TRBD1 (5 bases). The CDR3 contains 13 residues. V lost 2 bases and J 7 bases, leaving 9 bases between the germline ends. CDR1 is SGHTA and CDR2 is FQGNSA in the germline V gene. The chain's CDR3 is CASSLLRGQPQHF. In DNA, the CDR3 is TGTGCCAGCAGCTTATTAAGGGGACAGCCCCAGCATTTT.

The genes are TRBV5-1 and TRBJ2-1; 14 nucleotides line up with TRBD2. This CDR3 has 19 amino acids. Germline CDR1 is SGHRS and CDR2 is YFSETQ. V was pared by 1 base and J by 5 bases, with 11 bases of the junction left unmatched. The CDR3 here is CASSLIGLAGGSRNNEQFF. The CDR3 DNA is TGCGCCAGCAGCTTGATAGGACTAGCGGGGGGATCCCGAAACAATGAGCAGTTCTTC. The full variable domain, completed using reference TRBV5-1 and TRBJ2-1, is KAGVTQTPRYLIKTRGQQVTLSCSPISGHRSVSWYQQTPGQGLQFLFEYFSETQRNKGNFPGRFSGRQFSNSRSEMNVSTLELGDSALYLCASSLIGLAGGSRNNEQFFGPGTRLTVL.

The chain carries TRBV11-2 and TRBJ2-1; 10 nucleotides match TRBD2. The CDR3 runs 15 residues. CDR1 and CDR2 (germline): SGHAT, FQNNGV. The J segment lost 8 bases and the V segment lost 5 bases, leaving 9 bases of the junction unmatched. CDR3 coding DNA: TGTGCCAGCAGCCCGACAGCGGGGGGGCTGCATGAGCAGTTCTTC. Residues: CASSPTAGGLHEQFF. Full variable domain (remainder filled in from reference TRBV11-2 and TRBJ2-1): EAGVAQSPRYKIIEKRQSVAFWCNPISGHATLYWYQQILGQGPKLLIQFQNNGVVDDSQLPKDRFSAERLKGVDSTLKIQPAKLEDSAVYLCASSPTAGGLHEQFFGPGTRLTVL.

The chain joins TRBV18 to TRBJ2-1, with 7 nucleotides matching TRBD1. This CDR3 contains 15 residues. Trimming took 3 bases from V and 0 from J; bases not matched to a gene: 2. Per the germline V gene, CDR1 is KGHSH and CDR2 is LQKENI. CDR3 in amino acids: CASSPGTVSYNEQFF. The CDR3 DNA follows: TGTGCCAGCTCACCGGGGACAGTCTCCTACAATGAGCAGTTCTTC.

This clone was counted a few times. CDR3 residues: CASSKGLAGPTDTQYF. The DNA of the CDR3 is TGTGCCAGCAGTAAAGGATTAGCGGGGCCCACAGATACGCAGTATTTT. V gene TRBV25-1 combines with J gene TRBJ2-3; 8 bases align to TRBD2. The CDR3 is 16 residues long. The V and J ends lost 5 bases and 2 bases, in that order; junction bases with no gene match: 9. Germline assignment: CDR1 MGHDK and CDR2 SYGVNS.

V is TRBV7-9 and J is TRBJ2-1; TRBD2 aligns across 9 bases. With 6 bases clipped from V and 0 bases from J, the junction kept 12 bases outside the gene matches. The CDR3 length is 18 residues. The germline V gene encodes CDR1 SEHNR and CDR2 FQNEAQ (reference sequence). The CDR3 sequence: CASRTAIAGESSYNEQFF. CDR3 DNA: TGTGCCAGCAGAACAGCTATAGCGGGGGAGAGCTCCTACAATGAGCAGTTCTTC.

This clone was observed a handful of times. This chain links TRBV2 with TRBJ1-1; possible D gene TRBD1, 6 bases. CDR1 and CDR2 (germline): SNHLY, FYNNEI. The CDR3 totals 13 residues. With 8 bases removed from V and 0 bases from J, the gap between germline ends came to 10 bases. The CDR3 reads CASQTGLNTEAFF. In DNA form, the CDR3 reads TGTGCCAGCCAGACAGGCTTGAACACTGAAGCTTTCTTT.

This rearrangement joins TRBV7-2 to TRBJ2-3; TRBD2 matches at 13 bases. Germline CDR1 and CDR2: SGHTA and FQGNSA. J lost 6 bases, V lost 3 bases, and 6 bases had no gene match. The CDR3 covers 16 residues. DNA of the CDR3: TGTGCCAGCAGCTTGCGACTAGCGGGGGGAGGCGATACGCAGTATTTT. Translation: CASSLRLAGGGDTQYF. The full variable domain, its missing parts supplied by reference TRBV7-2 and TRBJ2-3, is GAGVSQSPSNKVTEKGKDVELRCDPISGHTALYWYRQSLGQGLEFLIYFQGNSAPDKSGLPSDRFSAERTGGSVSTLTIQRTQQEDSAVYLCASSLRLAGGGDTQYFGPGTRLTVL.

V is TRBV9 and J is TRBJ1-2; tentative D call: TRBD1 (6 bases). Looked up from germline, CDR1 is SGDLS and CDR2 is YYNGEE. This CDR3 has 14 residues. V was trimmed by 3 bases and J by 3 bases, leaving 12 bases between them. The CDR3 here is CASSGGQWDYGYTF. DNA of the CDR3: TGTGCCAGCAGCGGCGGACAGTGGGACTATGGCTACACCTTC.

This clone was picked up a small number of times. The chain couples TRBV4-3 to TRBJ1-2; a weak D match, TRBD1 (6 bases). Germline CDR1 is LGHNA and CDR2 is YSLEER. The CDR3 runs to 15 residues. Trimming stripped 0 bases from V and 2 bases from J, with 10 bases between. As DNA, the CDR3 is TGCGCCAGCAGCCAAGATAGGCAGGGGAACTATGGCTACACCTTC. This translates into CASSQDRQGNYGYTF.

This clone was counted between two and nine times. This chain links TRBV11-2 with TRBJ1-6; 7 bases agree with TRBD1. Per the germline V gene, CDR1 is SGHAT and CDR2 is FQNNGV. V gave up 6 bases and J gave up 4 bases; unmatched junction bases: 9. The CDR3 is made up of 16 amino acids. CDR3 residues: CASRSGQATYNSPLHF. CDR3 coding DNA: TGTGCCAGCAGATCCGGACAGGCGACGTATAATTCACCCCTCCACTTT.

The CDR3 bases are TGTGCCACCAAGCTGCGGGAATCTGAAGCTTTCTTT. This sequence encodes CATKLRESEAFF. This chain connects TRBV28 to TRBJ1-1; no definite D call. The V gene's germline CDR1 is MDHEN and CDR2 SYDVKM. Trimming cost V 10 bases and J 6 bases, with 15 bases left between them. The CDR3 sequence is 12 residues long. The full variable domain, with the rest looked up from reference TRBV28 and TRBJ1-1, is DVKVTQSSRYLVKRTGEKVFLECVQDMDHENMFWYRQDPGLGLRLIYFSYDVKMKEKGDIPEGYSVSREKKERFSLILESASTNQTSMYLCATKLRESEAFFGQGTRLTVV.

The chain uses TRBV9 and TRBJ1-2; 7 bases map to TRBD1. The CDR3 has 15 amino acids. Germline V lookup: CDR1 SGDLS, CDR2 YYNGEE. V lost 0 bases and J lost 3; bases outside the gene matches: 5. The CDR3 DNA reads as TGTGCCAGCAGCGTAGGGGACAGAAAATACTATGGCTACACCTTC. Protein: CASSVGDRKYYGYTF.

This clone was detected only a few times. The chain has TRBV9 and TRBJ2-5; TRBD1 matches at 9 bases. Trimming at V came to 4 bases and at J to 7 bases, leaving 14 bases not matched to a gene. From germline, CDR1 is SGDLS and CDR2 YYNGEE. The CDR3 extends over 16 amino acids. CDR3 region: CASSTGPGQGEGTQYF. As DNA, the CDR3 is TGTGCCAGCAGCACAGGCCCGGGACAGGGAGAGGGGACCCAGTACTTC.

This chain joins TRBV30 and TRBJ1-1; 7 nucleotides line up with TRBD1. The V and J ends lost 4 bases and 5 bases, in that order; junction bases with no gene match: 10. The CDR3 is 14 residues long. CDR1 GTSNPN and CDR2 SVGIG come from the germline V gene (reference sequence). This chain's CDR3 is CAWIRTGGGTEAFF. The CDR3 bases are TGTGCCTGGATCCGGACAGGCGGGGGGACTGAAGCTTTCTTT.

V usage is TRBV15 and J usage is TRBJ2-5; D unresolved. Germline CDR1 is LNHNV and CDR2 is YYDKDF (reference sequence). Trimming left V 1 base short and J 7 bases short, with 10 bases between. This CDR3 spans 13 amino acids. The DNA for the CDR3 is TGTGCCACCAGCAGAGGTGTCCCGGGGACCCAGTACTTC. Translation gives CATSRGVPGTQYF.

This clone was recorded at least ten times. The J gene is TRBJ1-6, the V gene TRBV6-1; D is ambiguous. With 2 bases removed from V and 5 bases from J, the gap between germline ends came to 4 bases. Germline V gene lookup returns CDR1 MNHNS and CDR2 SASEGT. The CDR3 consists of 13 residues. CDR3 sequence (DNA): TGTGCCAGCAGTGAACGGGATAATTCACCCCTCCACTTT. Its translation is CASSERDNSPLHF.